These 20 T cell receptor beta chains were all obtained from the same sample, sequenced in a study of regulatory T cells in long-lasting Graves disease. Building the TCR beta libraries relied on iRepertoire HTBI primers, and CDR3 regions underwent Arm-PCR. TCRdb used MiXCR to reprocess the multiplex PCR reads, holding one entry per CDR3 protein. The repertoire holds about 470,000 distinct CDR3 sequences, with 14% to 15% as singletons. Time point specified: newly diagnosed GD, antithyroid drugs for less than 3 months. Preparation of the TCR library used RNA extracted from PBMCs. The data were also submitted as part of a second study, on T cells in Graves' hyperthyroidism and ophthalmopathy.

The input for sequencing was peripheral blood mononuclear cells (PBMCs), taken at new diagnosis, from a patient treated with antithyroid drugs. All receptors derive from a woman in her twenties or thirties with Graves disease.

The chain is built from TRBV27 and TRBJ2-7; TRBD2 matches at 8 bases. The ends lost 8 bases at V and 0 bases at J; junction bases unmatched: 12. There are 16 residues in the CDR3. Germline CDR1 reads MNHEY; CDR2 reads SMNVEV (reference sequence). CDR3 DNA sequence: TGTGCCAGCCGGGTCGGGAGGACTAGCAGCTCCTACGAGCAGTACTTC. It yields the protein CASRVGRTSSSYEQYF.

This clonotype was detected ten times or more. The chain combines TRBV11-2 with TRBJ1-1; 7 bases fit TRBD1. The CDR3 loop spans 11 amino acids. Germline CDR1 reads SGHAT; CDR2 reads FQNNGV. V lost 5 bases to trimming and J lost 11 bases; unmatched junction nucleotides: 5. CDR3 in DNA: TGTGCCAGCAGCGACAGGGTCGGGGCTTTCTTT. Its translation is CASSDRVGAFF.

This clonotype has a count of ten or more. The chain has TRBV2 and TRBJ2-1, with TRBD2 as a possible D gene (6 bases). CDR3 length: 18 amino acids. The V gene lost 6 bases and the J gene lost 4 bases, with 25 bases spanning the gap. Germline CDR1 is SNHLY and CDR2 is FYNNEI. The CDR3 nucleotides are TGTGCCAGCAGCAAGCTACTCGTAGGAACAGGAGGGTACAATGAGCAGTTCTTC. It yields the protein CASSKLLVGTGGYNEQFF.

V and J are TRBV20-1 and TRBJ1-2, with a weak D call TRBD1 (6 bases). V dropped 0 bases and J dropped 2 bases, with 22 bases sitting between them. Germline CDR1 reads DFQATT; CDR2 reads SNEGSKA (reference sequence). The CDR3 sequence is 18 residues long. The CDR3 nucleotides are TGCAGTGCTAGAGACCCACAAGCTAGGGGGAGGGGAAACTATGGCTACACCTTC. Protein product: CSARDPQARGRGNYGYTF.

V is TRBV4-1 and J is TRBJ2-1; D gene ambiguous. This CDR3 spans 15 amino acids. V shed 1 base and J shed 0 bases, with 7 bases lying between them. Germline CDR1 reads MGHRA; CDR2 reads YSYEKL. CDR3 residues: CASSQGFSSYNEQFF. The CDR3 DNA reads TGCGCCAGCAGCCAAGGGTTTAGCTCCTACAATGAGCAGTTCTTC.

The rearrangement links TRBV6-2 or TRBV6-3 to TRBJ2-1; 14 nucleotides match TRBD2. Germline CDR1 and CDR2: MNHEY and SVGEGT. V shed 4 bases and J 9 bases; nucleotides not matched to a gene: 5. The CDR3 loop spans 15 amino acids. The CDR3 DNA sequence: TGTGCCAGCAGTTTTGGACTAGCGGGAGGCTTTGAGCAGTTCTTC. Its protein product is CASSFGLAGGFEQFF.

The rearrangement uses TRBV27 and TRBJ2-3, with D uncertain. V was pared by 6 bases and J by 2 bases, with 18 bases between. CDR1 is MNHEY, CDR2 SMNVEV, per germline (reference sequence). The CDR3 loop spans 16 amino acids. As DNA, the CDR3 is TGTGCCAGCAGCTTAGTGGATGGCGGATTCACAGATACGCAGTATTTT. It translates to CASSLVDGGFTDTQYF.

This clonotype was counted a few times. This sequence joins TRBV7-3 and TRBJ1-1; possible D gene TRBD1, 6 bases. The germline gives CDR1 SGHTA, CDR2 FQGTGA. This CDR3 comprises 14 residues. The ends were cut back, 5 bases at V and 3 bases at J, with 13 bases in the middle. CDR3: CASSATGTDTEAFF. The CDR3, as DNA: TGTGCCAGCAGCGCCACAGGGACGGACACTGAAGCTTTCTTT.

This clonotype appeared a single time. J is TRBJ1-4 and V is TRBV5-1; the D is unclear. V dropped 4 bases and J dropped 7 bases, with 11 bases sitting between them. The CDR3 covers 13 residues. Germline CDR1 and CDR2: SGHRS and YFSETQ. Here the CDR3 DNA reads TGCGCCAGCAGCCCCTCTACCCCTGAAAAACTGTTTTTT. It translates to CASSPSTPEKLFF.

There are a few counts of this clonotype. The chain carries TRBV2 and TRBJ1-4, with unresolved D. V was trimmed by 6 bases and J by 0 bases, leaving 11 bases between them. Germline loops: CDR1 SNHLY, CDR2 FYNNEI. The CDR3 is made up of 15 amino acids. The CDR3 DNA follows: TGTGCCAGCAGCGGACGGAGTGCAACTAATGAAAAACTGTTTTTT. It codes for CASSGRSATNEKLFF.

This chain links TRBV5-1 with TRBJ2-7; 11 nucleotides match TRBD1. The CDR3 loop spans 15 amino acids. Germline-derived CDR1 and CDR2 are SGHRS and YFSETQ. After removal of 4 bases from V and 0 bases from J, the junction contained 3 bases not matched to a gene. As DNA, the CDR3 is TGCGCCAGCAGCACCGGGACAGGGGGCTCCTACGAGCAGTACTTC. Amino acids: CASSTGTGGSYEQYF.

This clonotype was picked up many times. A junction boundary mismatches the germline segment, possibly from a read error. The J gene is TRBJ2-6, the V gene TRBV2; 7 bases are shared with TRBD2. Germline V lookup: CDR1 SNHLY, CDR2 FYNNEI. CDR3 size: 15 residues. CDR3 nucleotides: TGCAGTATCGGGGGGTATTCCTCTGGGGCCAACGTCCTGACTTTC. It specifies CSIGGYSSGANVLTF.

This chain connects TRBV30 to TRBJ2-7; 9 bases are a match to TRBD1. Looked up from germline, CDR1 is GTSNPN and CDR2 is SVGIG (reference sequence). With 1 base clipped from V and 5 bases from J, the junction kept 6 bases outside the gene matches. This CDR3 spans 14 amino acids. The CDR3 reads CAWSGGTGRHEQYF. DNA of the CDR3: TGTGCCTGGAGTGGGGGGACAGGGAGGCACGAGCAGTACTTC.

This clonotype was recorded many times. The chain combines TRBV11-2 with TRBJ1-2; 7 positions match TRBD1. There are 16 residues in the CDR3. The junction had 11 bases not matched to a gene; V was cut back by 5 bases and J by 2 bases. Looked up from germline, CDR1 is SGHAT and CDR2 is FQNNGV. CDR3 region: CASSPLPPGQNYGYTF. CDR3 DNA: TGTGCCAGCAGCCCCCTCCCCCCGGGACAGAACTATGGCTACACCTTC.

This clonotype was observed many times. This chain connects TRBV19 to TRBJ2-7; D is possibly TRBD1 or TRBD2 (5 bases each). The CDR3 runs 16 residues. V was cut by 6 bases and J by 9 bases, with 27 bases left in between. The germline V gene has CDR1 LNHDA and CDR2 SQIVND (reference sequence). The CDR3 DNA reads TGTGCCAGTAGCCGTCAAACAGGCCGCGGGTCTTGGGGGCAGTACTTC. It encodes CASSRQTGRGSWGQYF.

This clonotype was counted many times. The chain couples TRBV7-6 to TRBJ2-7, with TRBD1 matching over 8 bases. Germline V CDR1 and CDR2: SGHVS, FNYEAQ. The ends lost 5 bases at V and 13 bases at J; junction bases unmatched: 13. There are 13 residues in the CDR3. The DNA of the CDR3 is TGTGCCAGCAGCGAAGACCTAGGACAGGGTCTCTACTTC. Encoded protein: CASSEDLGQGLYF.

The rearrangement links TRBV19 to TRBJ2-1; D is possibly TRBD2 (5 bases). The germline V and J ends were trimmed by 7 bases and 1 base, with 11 bases remaining between them. The CDR3 runs to 14 residues. CDR1 is LNHDA, CDR2 SQIVND, per germline (reference sequence). The CDR3 protein is CASNVAGSYNEQFF. The CDR3 bases are TGTGCCAGTAACGTCGCGGGTTCCTACAATGAGCAGTTCTTC.

This clonotype was found many times. V is TRBV20-1 and J is TRBJ1-5, with no clear D. The V gene lost 3 bases and the J gene lost 5 bases, with 14 bases spanning the gap. Germline V CDR1 and CDR2: DFQATT, SNEGSKA (reference sequence). The length of the CDR3 is 14 residues. CDR3 protein: CSARDGPRHQPQHF. CDR3 DNA: TGCAGTGCTAGGGACGGGCCAAGGCATCAGCCCCAGCATTTT.

This clonotype was observed at least ten times. The rearrangement uses TRBV27 and TRBJ1-1; 7 bases fit TRBD1. The CDR3 is 17 amino acids. Germline V gene sequence: CDR1 MNHEY, CDR2 SMNVEV (reference sequence). With V trimmed by 0 bases and J by 0 bases, 7 bases remained unmatched. The CDR3 DNA reads as TGTGCCAGCAGTTTATCCCATCGACAGGGTTTGAACACTGAAGCTTTCTTT. This encodes CASSLSHRQGLNTEAFF.

V and J are TRBV15 and TRBJ1-2, with D perhaps matching TRBD1 (5 bases). The germline gives CDR1 LNHNV, CDR2 YYDKDF (reference sequence). The V end lost 5 bases, the J end lost 4 bases, and 20 bases lay between the germline ends. CDR3 length equals 16 residues. The CDR3 DNA follows: TGTGCCACCAGCCTAATAAGACAGAAATCACTCTATGGCTACACCTTC. This encodes CATSLIRQKSLYGYTF.